This entry lists 2 T cell receptor beta chains sequenced from one sample in a study of T cell repertoires in cytomegalovirus infection. One entry per CDR3 protein results from TCRdb running MiXCR on the reads. The sample yields about 300,000 distinct CDR3 sequences, about 9.2% seen once. The source material was PBMCs. The receptors stem from a human donor in good health (CMV status not recorded). Some clones in this sample may be carry-over from other donors' samples.

In this sample, this clonotype turned up many times. V and J are TRBV7-2 and TRBJ1-6; no clear D. The CDR3 consists of 15 residues. Trimming took 1 base from V and 9 from J, leaving 13 bases between them. Germline-derived CDR1 and CDR2 are SGHTA and FQGNSA. The CDR3 loop is CASSLGTEGSSPLHF. CDR3 coding DNA: TGTGCCAGCAGCTTAGGGACTGAAGGGAGTTCACCCCTCCACTTT.

This rearrangement joins TRBV6-5 to TRBJ2-3; possible D gene TRBD1, 6 bases. The germline gives CDR1 MNHEY, CDR2 SVGAGI. This CDR3 has 14 residues. V was trimmed by 6 bases and J by 2 bases, leaving 12 bases between them. In nucleotides, the CDR3 is TGTGCCAGCAGCATCGACAGGCTCACAGATACGCAGTATTTT. Translating gives CASSIDRLTDTQYF.